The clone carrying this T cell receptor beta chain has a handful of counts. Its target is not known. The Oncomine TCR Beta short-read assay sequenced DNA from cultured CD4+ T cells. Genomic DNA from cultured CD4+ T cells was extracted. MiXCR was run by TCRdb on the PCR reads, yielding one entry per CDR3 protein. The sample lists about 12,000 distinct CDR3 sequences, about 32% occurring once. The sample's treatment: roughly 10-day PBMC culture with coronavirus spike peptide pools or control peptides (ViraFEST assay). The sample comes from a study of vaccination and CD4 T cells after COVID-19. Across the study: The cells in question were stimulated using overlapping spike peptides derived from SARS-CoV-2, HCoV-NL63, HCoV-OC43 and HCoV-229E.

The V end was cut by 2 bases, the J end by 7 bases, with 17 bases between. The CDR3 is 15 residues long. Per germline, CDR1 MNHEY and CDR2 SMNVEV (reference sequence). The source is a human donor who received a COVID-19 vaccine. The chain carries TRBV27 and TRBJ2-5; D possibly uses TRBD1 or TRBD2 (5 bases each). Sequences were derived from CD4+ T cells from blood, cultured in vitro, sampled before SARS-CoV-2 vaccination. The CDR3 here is CASSLGGGPTGTQYF. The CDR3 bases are TGTGCCAGCAGTTTAGGTGGGGGTCCCACAGGGACCCAGTACTTC.